Shown below are 22 T cell receptor beta chains from a single sample sequenced in a study of molecular identifiers for immune sequencing clone quantification. Each CDR3 protein is one row after TCRdb ran MiXCR on the PCR reads. The repertoire holds a few hundred thousand distinct CDR3 sequences, with roughly 25% as singletons. Sequencing input: naive CD8+ T cells from blood, with Jurkat cell RNA spiked in. As for subset: FACS-sorted CD8+CD4-CCR7+CD45RA+ naive T cells. The receptor source for this set is a human donor in good health. Some libraries in this study had Jurkat cell RNA spiked in.

The sample holds a few counts of this clonotype. The V and J genes are TRBV4-1 and TRBJ2-3, with TRBD2 identical over 8 bases. CDR3 size: 19 residues. The ends lost 2 bases at V and 2 bases at J; junction bases unmatched: 15. Germline V CDR1 and CDR2: MGHRA, YSYEKL. CDR3 sequence: CASSQTAPSLAAPTDTQYF. The CDR3 DNA follows: TGCGCCAGCAGCCAAACCGCCCCCTCACTAGCGGCCCCCACAGATACGCAGTATTTT.

The sample holds one count of this clonotype. Possible read error: a much larger clone is one base away. The chain employs TRBV6-5 and TRBJ2-7, with 7 bases lining up with TRBD2. The CDR3 is 14 amino acids. With 4 bases clipped from V and 7 bases from J, the junction kept 10 bases outside the gene matches. Germline V gene lookup returns CDR1 MNHEY and CDR2 SVGAGI. The CDR3 sequence: CASSCGSGVEEQYF. The CDR3 bases are TGTGCCAGCAGTTGCGGGAGCGGAGTGGAGGAGCAGTACTTC.

With regard to this clonotype: It is likely a read error, because the conserved phenylalanine at the end of the CDR3 is missing. The chain combines TRBV12-3 or TRBV12-4 with TRBJ2-7; D call uncertain. CDR3 size: 12 residues. With 2 bases removed from V and 2 bases from J, the gap between germline ends came to 4 bases. DNA for the CDR3: TGTGCCAGCAGTTTAAATACCTACGAGCAGTACTCC. Translated, it gives CASSLNTYEQYS.

This clonotype has only a few counts. This chain joins TRBV27 and TRBJ2-3; possible D gene TRBD2, 5 bases. Trimming cost V 5 bases and J 0 bases, with 12 bases left between them. The CDR3 has 15 residues. Germline values: CDR1 MNHEY, CDR2 SMNVEV (reference sequence). DNA of the CDR3: TGTGCCAGCAGTCAAATAGCGCCTAGCACAGATACGCAGTATTTT. Encoded protein: CASSQIAPSTDTQYF.

This clonotype was detected many times. The CDR3 sequence is CASSSTQGYEQYF. CDR3 DNA sequence: TGTGCCAGCAGCTCGACACAGGGGTACGAGCAGTACTTC. This chain connects TRBV7-6 to TRBJ2-7; TRBD1 matches 7 bases. This CDR3 comprises 13 residues. The germline V gene encodes CDR1 SGHVS and CDR2 FNYEAQ. Unmatched junction bases numbered 4, after V lost 4 bases and J lost 4 bases.

The chain uses TRBV4-2 and TRBJ1-1; D not certain. The CDR3 runs 15 residues. The V gene's germline CDR1 is LGHNA and CDR2 YNFKEQ. Trimming left V 1 base short and J 2 bases short, with 11 bases between. CDR3 residues: CASSQVVSANTEAFF. CDR3 in DNA: TGTGCCAGCAGCCAAGTGGTGAGCGCCAACACTGAAGCTTTCTTT.

This clonotype has at least ten counts. This rearrangement joins TRBV20-1 to TRBJ1-1; D possibly corresponds to TRBD1 (5 bases). The CDR3 extends over 13 amino acids. CDR1 is DFQATT, CDR2 SNEGSKA, per germline (reference sequence). The germline V and J ends were trimmed by 1 base and 4 bases, with 10 bases remaining between them. CDR3 DNA: TGCAGTGCTAGAGTGGGGGATCGCACTGAAGCTTTCTTT. Encoded protein: CSARVGDRTEAFF.

As to this clonotype: Relative to the germline gene, one junction end is altered; a read error may explain this. The chain links TRBV4-3 to TRBJ2-3, with no clear D. Germline CDR1 reads LGHNA; CDR2 reads YSLEER. This CDR3 contains 12 residues. CDR3 bases: TGCGCCCGCAGCCTACGGGCAGATACGCAGTATTTT. Residues: CARSLRADTQYF.

Worth noting for this clonotype: One base away lies a much larger clone, so this may be a sequencing read error. The chain employs TRBV30 and TRBJ2-7; D possibly corresponds to TRBD1 (6 bases). This CDR3 has 15 amino acids. The germline V gene encodes CDR1 GTSNPN and CDR2 SVGIG (reference sequence). CDR3 sequence (DNA): TGTGCCTGGAGTGCCCCGGGACACCCTCCCTACGAGCGGTACTTC. Residues: CAWSAPGHPPYERYF.

This clonotype was seen more than once but under ten times. The chain recombines TRBV7-3 with TRBJ2-1; 8 positions match TRBD1. J gave up 6 bases and V 2 bases, and 9 bases lay outside the gene matches. Germline values: CDR1 SGHTA, CDR2 FQGTGA. CDR3 length equals 16 residues. The CDR3 sequence: CASSLLPGQESNEQFF. The CDR3 DNA reads as TGTGCCAGCAGCTTACTCCCGGGACAGGAAAGCAATGAGCAGTTCTTC.

This clonotype was detected ten times or more. The chain carries TRBV7-9 and TRBJ2-3; D assignment may be TRBD1 or TRBD2 (5 bases each). The CDR3 extends over 14 amino acids. Between the trimmed V and J ends, which lost 7 bases and 2 bases, there was a span of 13 bases. CDR1 and CDR2 (germline): SEHNR, FQNEAQ (reference sequence). The CDR3 DNA sequence: TGTGCCAGCACCGGGGCTACTTCCACAGATACGCAGTATTTT. Translated: CASTGATSTDTQYF.

The J gene is TRBJ2-5, the V gene TRBV5-4; D unresolved. Trimming cost V 2 bases and J 5 bases, with 13 bases left between them. The CDR3 loop spans 14 amino acids. Germline-derived CDR1 and CDR2 are SGHNT and YYREEE (reference sequence). As DNA, the CDR3 is TGTGCCAGCAGCTTTGGTGCACCCGCGGAGACCCAGTACTTC. It yields the protein CASSFGAPAETQYF. The complete variable domain, with remaining parts taken from reference TRBV5-4 and TRBJ2-5, reads ETGVTQSPTHLIKTRGQQVTLRCSSQSGHNTVSWYQQALGQGPQFIFQYYREEENGRGNFPPRFSGLQFPNYSSELNVNALELDDSALYLCASSFGAPAETQYFGPGTRLLVL.

This clonotype was counted between two and nine times. Germline is not matched at one junction end, which may reflect a read error. The chain is built from TRBV6-5 and TRBJ2-3; possibly TRBD2 for D (7 bases). The germline V gene has CDR1 MNHEY and CDR2 SVGAGI. There are 16 residues in the CDR3. The CDR3 DNA follows: TGTGCCAGCAGTTACGCCGGGGGGCAGAGGACAGATACGCGGTATTTT. Its translation: CASSYAGGQRTDTRYF.

This clonotype was counted between two and nine times. The chain has TRBV18 and TRBJ2-6; TRBD1 might be the D (6 bases). Trimming removed 6 bases at V and 0 bases at J, with 15 bases between. CDR3 length: 17 amino acids. Germline loops: CDR1 KGHSH, CDR2 LQKENI. CDR3 residues: CASSPNRAPSGANVLTF. In DNA form, the CDR3 reads TGTGCCAGCTCCCCCAACAGGGCCCCCTCTGGGGCCAACGTCCTGACTTTC. Using reference TRBV18 and TRBJ2-6 for the parts outside the CDR3, the full variable domain is NAGVMQNPRHLVRRRGQEARLRCSPMKGHSHVYWYRQLPEEGLKFMVYLQKENIIDESGMPKERFSAEFPKEGPSILRIQQVVRGDSAAYFCASSPNRAPSGANVLTFGAGSRLTVL.

The sample holds a few counts of this clonotype. The chain carries TRBV3-1 and TRBJ2-7; possibly TRBD2 for D (6 bases). Germline V CDR1 and CDR2: LGHDT, YNNKEL (reference sequence). This CDR3 is built from 14 residues. Trimming cost V 3 bases and J 2 bases, with 11 bases left between them. The DNA for the CDR3 is TGTGCCAGCAGCCAGAGCGGGTGGACCTACGAGCAGTACTTC. Translated, it gives CASSQSGWTYEQYF.

This clonotype was detected a few times. The genes are TRBV19 and TRBJ1-6, with D tentatively TRBD1 (6 bases). The CDR3 runs 15 residues. The germline V and J ends were trimmed by 5 bases and 7 bases, with 15 bases remaining between them. Germline V gene lookup returns CDR1 LNHDA and CDR2 SQIVND (reference sequence). The CDR3 is CASSLLGAPNSPLHF. The CDR3 DNA sequence: TGTGCCAGTAGTCTCCTGGGGGCTCCAAATTCACCCCTCCACTTT.

This clonotype showed up just a few times. V usage is TRBV7-9 and J usage is TRBJ2-5, with a possible D match to TRBD2 (5 bases). Looked up from germline, CDR1 is SEHNR and CDR2 is FQNEAQ (reference sequence). V dropped 8 bases and J dropped 4 bases, with 17 bases sitting between them. This CDR3 contains 14 residues. The CDR3 bases are TGTGCCAGCGGCGAAAGAGGGCTAGGAGAGACCCAGTACTTC. Its protein is CASGERGLGETQYF.

The V and J genes are TRBV11-2 and TRBJ2-2, with 9 bases fitting TRBD1. The ends lost 1 base at V and 6 bases at J; junction bases unmatched: 9. This CDR3 has 17 amino acids. Germline CDR1 SGHAT, CDR2 FQNNGV. For the CDR3, the DNA is TGTGCCAGCAGCTTAGTTTTCGGGACAGGGCCAGCCGGGGAGCTGTTTTTT. As protein: CASSLVFGTGPAGELFF.

CDR3 DNA sequence: TGTGCCAGCAGTCCCTTACAGGGGGGTGTGCGGGACGAGCAGTACTTC. Translated: CASSPLQGGVRDEQYF. The chain employs TRBV27 and TRBJ2-7, with 8 bases lining up with TRBD1. The CDR3 length is 16 residues. V lost 5 bases to trimming and J lost 5 bases; unmatched junction nucleotides: 14. In germline, CDR1 is MNHEY, CDR2 SMNVEV (reference sequence).

V usage is TRBV5-6 and J usage is TRBJ2-7; D is unresolved. The V end was cut by 1 base, the J end by 0 bases, with 5 bases between. Germline CDR1 is SGHDT and CDR2 is YYEEEE. The CDR3 spans 13 residues. CDR3 nucleotide sequence: TGTGCCAGCAGCTTGTGGTACTCCTACGAGCAGTACTTC. It encodes CASSLWYSYEQYF.

A few counts support this clonotype. The V call is TRBV11-2, the J call TRBJ1-1; 8 nucleotides match TRBD1. Germline loops: CDR1 SGHAT, CDR2 FQNNGV. The V gene end was trimmed by 4 bases and the J gene end by 2 bases; junction bases not matched to a gene: 6. The CDR3 spans 15 residues. Here the CDR3 reads CASSSPGQDNTEAFF. CDR3 nucleotide sequence: TGTGCCAGCAGCTCTCCGGGACAGGATAACACTGAAGCTTTCTTT.

The CDR3 DNA is TGTGCCAGCAGTGAAGCGACAGGACAGAAGTACAATGAGCAGTTCTTC. The encoded protein is CASSEATGQKYNEQFF. The rearrangement joins TRBV2 to TRBJ2-1, with D tentatively TRBD1 (6 bases). V was trimmed by 0 bases and J by 4 bases, leaving 13 bases between them. The CDR3 length is 16 residues. CDR1 is SNHLY, CDR2 FYNNEI, per germline. Full variable domain (rest looked up from reference TRBV2 and TRBJ2-1): EPEVTQTPSHQVTQMGQEVILRCVPISNHLYFYWYRQILGQKVEFLVSFYNNEISEKSEIFDDQFSVERPDGSNFTLKIRSTKLEDSAMYFCASSEATGQKYNEQFFGPGTRLTVL.